The 4 T cell receptor beta chains below were found in one sample sequenced in a study of blood T cell repertoires in COVID-19. The protocol was immunoSEQ multiplex PCR, while the TCRdb copy is restricted to in-frame clones and leaves out a portion. Seen here are roughly 220,000 clones, more than 65% observed once, and the top ten hold less than 2.5%. The sequenced sample consisted of peripheral blood. The receptors derive from a woman aged 60-70 years with acute or convalescent COVID-19.

V and J are TRBV7-9 and TRBJ1-5; no clear D. The CDR3 is made up of 12 amino acids. Germline V gives CDR1 SEHNR, CDR2 FQNEAQ (reference sequence). Trimming stripped 4 bases from V and 5 bases from J, with 6 bases between. For the CDR3, the DNA is TGTGCCAGCAGCTATCAGGATCAGCCCCAGCATTTT. Encoded protein: CASSYQDQPQHF.

The rearrangement joins TRBV3-1 (or the pseudogene TRBV3-2) to TRBJ1-1, with D possibly TRBD1 on 6 matching bases. Germline CDR1 and CDR2: LGHDT and YNNKEL (reference sequence). Trimming left V 4 bases short and J 7 bases short, with 13 bases between. This CDR3 has 13 amino acids. Written as DNA, the CDR3 is TGTGCCAGCAGCCCTACAGGGCACAATGAAGCTTTCTTT. Encoded protein: CASSPTGHNEAFF.

This clone was picked up one time. The chain joins TRBV3-1 (or the pseudogene TRBV3-2) to TRBJ1-2; D is unresolved. Deletions cut 3 bases from V and 3 bases from J, with 14 bases between. The CDR3 has 15 residues. Germline assignment: CDR1 LGHDT and CDR2 YNNKEL (reference sequence). CDR3 residues: CASSQEPGWDYGYTF. DNA of the CDR3: TGTGCCAGCAGCCAGGAACCGGGATGGGACTATGGCTACACCTTC.

Only a few counts were recorded for this clone. The gene calls are TRBV3-1 (or the pseudogene TRBV3-2) and TRBJ2-2; 7 nucleotides align to TRBD2. In germline, CDR1 is LGHDT, CDR2 YNNKEL (reference sequence). Trimming removed 5 bases from V and 2 bases from J; junction bases left unmatched: 8. The CDR3 runs 16 residues. The CDR3 region is CASSARASGNTGELFF. The CDR3 nucleotides read TGTGCCAGCAGCGCCCGGGCTAGCGGAAACACCGGGGAGCTGTTTTTT.